Each of the 16 T cell receptor beta chains below was sequenced from the same sample in a study of cytomegalovirus exposure and HLA in healthy donors. The study ran its PCR with 60 Vbeta and 13 Jbeta primers. The repertoire was sequenced with immunoSEQ multiplex PCR; TCRdb's copy has only in-frame clones and lacks some. Of 150,000 or so clones listed, about four fifths are singletons. Sequencing was performed on PBMCs. Source of these receptors: a man aged 45-65 years in good health and CMV-seropositive.

This chain joins TRBV9 and TRBJ2-1; 8 bases are shared with TRBD2. This CDR3 is 15 amino acids long. Germline CDR1 and CDR2: SGDLS and YYNGEE. V dropped 0 bases and J dropped 5; count of bases not matched to a gene: 4. CDR3 loop: CASSVAGGLNNEQFF. The CDR3 DNA reads as TGTGCCAGCAGCGTAGCGGGAGGGCTAAACAATGAGCAGTTCTTC.

This rearrangement joins TRBV6-5 to TRBJ2-1; TRBD2 matches at 8 bases. The CDR3 has 14 amino acids. V lost 6 bases and J lost 3; bases outside the gene matches: 4. CDR1 and CDR2 (germline): MNHEY, SVGAGI. This chain's CDR3 is CASRWTSRYNEQFF. CDR3 bases: TGTGCCAGCAGATGGACTAGCCGCTACAATGAGCAGTTCTTC.

The chain recombines TRBV7-2 with TRBJ2-7; TRBD1 matches at 9 bases. The CDR3 spans 15 residues. Losses at the gene ends were 1 base for V and 3 bases for J; bases not matched to a gene: 4. Per germline, CDR1 SGHTA and CDR2 FQGNSA. The CDR3 coding sequence is TGTGCCAGCAGCTTAGGGGGACAGGGAAACTACGAGCAGTACTTC. Translating gives CASSLGGQGNYEQYF.

This chain uses TRBV19 with TRBJ2-7; TRBD2 aligns across 7 bases. The CDR3 consists of 14 residues. CDR1 LNHDA and CDR2 SQIVND come from the germline V gene (reference sequence). V trimming: 4 bases; J trimming: 0 bases; junction bases outside the gene matches: 3. CDR3 DNA: TGTGCCAGTAGTAGTCTAGCGGCCTCCTACGAGCAGTACTTC. Its translation is CASSSLAASYEQYF.

The J gene is TRBJ1-1, the V gene TRBV5-1; D might be TRBD1 (6 bases). V was clipped by 5 bases and J by 1 base, with 12 bases between them. The length of the CDR3 is 14 residues. Germline loops: CDR1 SGHRS, CDR2 YFSETQ. Here the CDR3 reads CASRTGGPNTEAFF. CDR3 nucleotide sequence: TGCGCCAGCAGAACGGGGGGGCCGAACACTGAAGCTTTCTTT.

V and J are TRBV19 and TRBJ2-7; 7 bases agree with TRBD2. The CDR3 runs 14 residues. Per germline, CDR1 LNHDA and CDR2 SQIVND (reference sequence). The trim removed 6 bases at V and 4 bases at J, leaving 9 bases unmatched. The CDR3 DNA reads as TGTGCCAGTAGCCTAGCGGCACCCACATACGAGCAGTACTTC. The encoded protein is CASSLAAPTYEQYF.

This clone was seen only a few times. The CDR3 region has the DNA TGTGCCAGCAGTGATAGGAGGAATGAAAAACTGTTTTTT. Translation: CASSDRRNEKLFF. The V and J genes are TRBV2 and TRBJ1-4; D remains unclear. This CDR3 spans 13 amino acids. Trimming cost V 3 bases and J 5 bases, with 7 bases left between them. Germline V lookup: CDR1 SNHLY, CDR2 FYNNEI.

The J gene is TRBJ1-5, the V gene TRBV27; no reliable D call. The germline V gene encodes CDR1 MNHEY and CDR2 SMNVEV (reference sequence). The CDR3 spans 15 residues. The V end lost 2 bases, the J end lost 2 bases, and 10 bases lay between the germline ends. The DNA for the CDR3 is TGTGCCAGCAGTTTACGGGGTTACGGCAATCAGCCCCAGCATTTT. Translated, it gives CASSLRGYGNQPQHF.

The chain joins TRBV11-2 to TRBJ2-1; 7 bases agree with TRBD1. After removal of 0 bases from V and 2 bases from J, the junction contained 1 base not matched to a gene. The CDR3 is made up of 15 amino acids. From germline, CDR1 is SGHAT and CDR2 FQNNGV. CDR3 loop: CASSLDTGAYNEQFF. For the CDR3, the DNA is TGTGCCAGCAGCTTAGATACAGGGGCCTACAATGAGCAGTTCTTC. The variable domain in full, completed from reference TRBV11-2 and TRBJ2-1, reads EAGVAQSPRYKIIEKRQSVAFWCNPISGHATLYWYQQILGQGPKLLIQFQNNGVVDDSQLPKDRFSAERLKGVDSTLKIQPAKLEDSAVYLCASSLDTGAYNEQFFGPGTRLTVL.

This clone was seen a single time. The rearrangement links TRBV7-2 to TRBJ1-2; 7 nucleotides line up with TRBD1. The V gene's germline CDR1 is SGHTA and CDR2 FQGNSA. The length of the CDR3 is 18 residues. The junction had 19 bases not matched to a gene; V was cut back by 5 bases and J by 4 bases. CDR3 nucleotides: TGTGCCAGCAGCCGACAAACCCCCGGGACAGATTTAGTCTATGGCTACACCTTC. This encodes CASSRQTPGTDLVYGYTF.

The rearrangement joins TRBV29-1 to TRBJ1-2; D not resolved. The V end was cut by 6 bases, the J end by 2 bases, with 4 bases between. The CDR3 covers 10 residues. Germline CDR1 SQVTM, CDR2 ANQGSEA. DNA for the CDR3: TGCAGCGTCGGGAACTATGGCTACACCTTC. Translating it yields CSVGNYGYTF.

The V and J genes are TRBV11-3 and TRBJ2-3; a weak D match, TRBD2 (6 bases). This CDR3 region has 14 residues. Germline-derived CDR1 and CDR2 are SGHNT and YENEEA. V shed 3 bases and J shed 4 bases, with 11 bases lying between them. CDR3 sequence: CASSLTSGSDTQYF. DNA of the CDR3: TGTGCCAGCAGCTTGACTAGTGGGTCAGATACGCAGTATTTT.

J is TRBJ2-1 and V is TRBV2, with TRBD2 as a possible D gene (5 bases). V was clipped by 3 bases and J by 6 bases, with 9 bases between them. The length of the CDR3 is 13 residues. Germline values: CDR1 SNHLY, CDR2 FYNNEI. The CDR3 DNA follows: TGTGCCAGCAGTGAGTACGGACTCAATGAGCAGTTCTTC. The encoded protein is CASSEYGLNEQFF.

CDR3 region: CASSVGTGVYGYTF. The DNA of the CDR3 is TGTGCCAGCAGTGTTGGGACAGGGGTCTATGGCTACACCTTC. V gene TRBV25-1 combines with J gene TRBJ1-2, with 10 bases lining up with TRBD1. CDR1 MGHDK and CDR2 SYGVNS come from the germline V gene. The junction had 3 bases not matched to a gene; V was cut back by 4 bases and J by 4 bases. This CDR3 spans 14 amino acids.

The chain has TRBV19 and TRBJ1-1; 8 bases line up with TRBD1. Germline loops: CDR1 LNHDA, CDR2 SQIVND (reference sequence). V trimming: 3 bases; J trimming: 10 bases; junction bases outside the gene matches: 7. The CDR3 contains 13 residues. The CDR3 DNA reads as TGTGCCAGTAGTATGATTACAGGGGGACGAGCTTTCTTT. It translates to CASSMITGGRAFF.

V gene TRBV10-3 combines with J gene TRBJ1-5, with D perhaps matching TRBD1 (6 bases). Per germline, CDR1 ENHRY and CDR2 SYGVKD. Trimming cost V 2 bases and J 1 base, with 18 bases left between them. The CDR3 runs 18 residues. Here the CDR3 DNA reads TGTGCCATCAGTGAGGCGAGCGGGGGCAAACAAAGCAATCAGCCCCAGCATTTT. Protein sequence: CAISEASGGKQSNQPQHF.